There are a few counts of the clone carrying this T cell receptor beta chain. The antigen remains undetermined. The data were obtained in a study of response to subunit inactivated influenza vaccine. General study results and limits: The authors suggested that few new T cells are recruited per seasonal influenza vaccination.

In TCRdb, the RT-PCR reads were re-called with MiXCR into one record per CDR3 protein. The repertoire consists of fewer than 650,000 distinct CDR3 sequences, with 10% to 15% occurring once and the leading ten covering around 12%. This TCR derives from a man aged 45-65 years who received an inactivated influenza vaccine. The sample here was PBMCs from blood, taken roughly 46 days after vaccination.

In DNA form, the CDR3 reads TGCAGTGCTAGATCAATACAGGGGGCTTCCTACGAGCAGTACTTC. Amino acids: CSARSIQGASYEQYF. The chain links TRBV20-1 to TRBJ2-7; 9 nucleotides line up with TRBD1. The germline V gene has CDR1 DFQATT and CDR2 SNEGSKA (reference sequence). This CDR3 has 15 residues. Trimming cost V 2 bases and J 1 base; bases outside gene matches: 6.